This entry lists 12 T cell receptor beta chains sequenced from one sample in a study of beta chain features in type 1 diabetes. Expressed TCRB transcripts were sequenced, since all the RNA that had been isolated was reverse transcribed. Using immunoSEQ multiplex PCR, the repertoire was profiled, and TCRdb retains in-frame clones only, with some absent. Among 350,000 to 450,000 clones listed, approximately 15% were seen once. Specimen: naive CD4+ T cells from blood. The receptors were sampled from a man aged 30 to 39 in good health.

In this sample, this clone turned up a few times. The chain combines TRBV19 with TRBJ2-1; TRBD2 matches 10 bases. Per the germline V gene, CDR1 is LNHDA and CDR2 is SQIVND (reference sequence). V shed 5 bases and J 6 bases; nucleotides not matched to a gene: 10. The CDR3 has 16 amino acids. CDR3 sequence: CASSPLLRTSGNEQFF. In nucleotides, the CDR3 is TGTGCCAGTAGTCCATTACTGAGGACTAGCGGCAATGAGCAGTTCTTC.

The chain couples TRBV7-2 to TRBJ2-1; 9 bases are a match to TRBD1. Losses at the gene ends were 4 bases for V and 8 bases for J; bases not matched to a gene: 6. Germline CDR1 is SGHTA and CDR2 is FQGNSA. This CDR3 has 14 amino acids. The CDR3 reads CASSSPGTGHEQFF. The CDR3 nucleotides read TGTGCCAGCAGCTCTCCCGGGACAGGGCATGAGCAGTTCTTC.

This clone was picked up many times. V and J are TRBV10-3 and TRBJ2-7; D call uncertain. The CDR3 totals 11 residues. From germline, CDR1 is ENHRY and CDR2 SYGVKD. Trimming removed 3 bases at V and 4 bases at J, with 4 bases between. CDR3 DNA: TGTGCCATCAGTGAAGGATACGAGCAGTACGTC. It encodes CAISEGYEQYV.

This clone was detected a few times. This chain uses TRBV30 with TRBJ1-2; D is possibly TRBD1 (6 bases). The V gene lost 3 bases and the J gene lost 8 bases, with 13 bases spanning the gap. This CDR3 is 12 amino acids long. Germline CDR1 reads GTSNPN; CDR2 reads SVGIG (reference sequence). The CDR3 is CAWSPRGDGYTF. Written as DNA, the CDR3 is TGTGCCTGGAGCCCAAGGGGGGACGGCTACACCTTC.

The chain carries TRBV5-6 and TRBJ1-5; no firm D call. Trimming cost V 5 bases and J 2 bases, with 20 bases left between them. The CDR3 spans 17 residues. CDR1 and CDR2 (germline): SGHDT, YYEEEE. In DNA form, the CDR3 reads TGTGCCAGCAGTCATAATCGGAACTCGACGGGCAATCAGCCCCAGCATTTT. It yields the protein CASSHNRNSTGNQPQHF. Complete variable domain (other parts from reference TRBV5-6 and TRBJ1-5): DAGVTQSPTHLIKTRGQQVTLRCSPKSGHDTVSWYQQALGQGPQFIFQYYEEEERQRGNFPDRFSGHQFPNYSSELNVNALLLGDSALYLCASSHNRNSTGNQPQHFGDGTRLSIL.

This clone has at least ten counts. This chain connects TRBV29-1 to TRBJ2-7, with D perhaps TRBD2 (5 bases). V lost 7 bases and J lost 3, with 13 bases in between. Germline-derived CDR1 and CDR2 are SQVTM and ANQGSEA. CDR3 length: 12 residues. The chain's CDR3 is CSAIGLRYEQYV. DNA for the CDR3: TGCAGCGCTATCGGACTTCGCTACGAGCAGTACGTC.

This clone came up many times. CDR3 coding DNA: TGTGCCAGCAGCTTGGTGGGCCCCGAGCAGTACGTC. This sequence encodes CASSLVGPEQYV. The chain carries TRBV7-9 and TRBJ2-7; D remains unclear. This CDR3 has 12 amino acids. CDR1 and CDR2 from the germline V gene are SEHNR and FQNEAQ (reference sequence). The V gene lost 3 bases and the J gene lost 6 bases, with 9 bases spanning the gap.

The chain recombines TRBV10-3 with TRBJ2-5, with TRBD1 identical over 8 bases. This CDR3 spans 12 amino acids. Germline V lookup: CDR1 ENHRY, CDR2 SYGVKD. Losses at the gene ends were 9 bases for V and 3 bases for J; bases not matched to a gene: 3. The CDR3 bases are TGTGCCATTTCGACAGGGGAAGAGACCCAGTACTTC. Encoded protein: CAISTGEETQYF.

This clone was counted a few times. This rearrangement joins TRBV5-1 to TRBJ2-1; the D is unclear. V dropped 6 bases and J dropped 9 bases, with 10 bases sitting between them. Germline V gene lookup returns CDR1 SGHRS and CDR2 YFSETQ. The CDR3 totals 11 residues. CDR3 coding DNA: TGCGCCAGCAAGTCTCTCGGTGAGCAGTTCTTC. Translation: CASKSLGEQFF.

On this clone: A much larger clone lies a single base off, so this may be a read error. Other DNA variants within this sample encode the same CDR3. The rearrangement uses TRBV7-2 and TRBJ2-3; no clear D. Trimming took 1 base from V and 4 from J, leaving 6 bases between them. CDR3 length: 13 residues. CDR1 and CDR2 from the germline V gene are SGHTA and FQGNSA. This chain's CDR3 is CASSLGGADTQYF. As DNA, the CDR3 is TGTGCCAGCAGCTTAGGGGGTGCAGATACGCAGTATTTT.

This clone was seen more than once but under ten times. The CDR3 nucleotides are TGTGCCAGTAGTAATCTAGCGGGATCCTACAATGAGCAGTTCTTC. Translating gives CASSNLAGSYNEQFF. The V gene is TRBV19, the J gene TRBJ2-1; 9 bases align to TRBD2. Germline loops: CDR1 LNHDA, CDR2 SQIVND (reference sequence). CDR3 size: 15 residues. The V and J ends lost 4 bases and 1 base, in that order; junction bases with no gene match: 2.

This clone has a handful of counts. This sequence joins TRBV4-2 and TRBJ2-2; 8 bases map to TRBD2. Germline V gene sequence: CDR1 LGHNA, CDR2 YNFKEQ. The CDR3 has 16 amino acids. Unmatched junction bases numbered 10, after V lost 4 bases and J lost 6 bases. The CDR3 loop is CASSRRAGEVAGELFF. The CDR3, as DNA: TGTGCCAGCAGCCGCCGAGCGGGAGAGGTAGCCGGGGAGCTGTTTTTT.